Reported below is one T cell receptor beta chain. This sample was taken from a study of blood T cell repertoires in COVID-19. This CDR3 region has 15 residues. The germline V gene encodes CDR1 SGHTA and CDR2 FQGNSA. V dropped 3 bases and J dropped 3; count of bases not matched to a gene: 8. Per the authors' pipeline: Estimation of nucleated cell counts relied on the amplification of reference gene primers. Clones were sequenced by immunoSEQ multiplex PCR, and TCRdb holds only the in-frame ones, with some missing. That table gives V, J and clone size, and the DNA gave D and trimming. The sample consists of approximately 91,000 clones, more than 60% of them appearing once.

This chain joins TRBV7-2 and TRBJ2-7, with 7 bases lining up with TRBD1. The TCR was taken from a man aged 65 to 79 with acute or convalescent COVID-19. The sample was peripheral blood. CDR3 residues: CASSFTSQGDYEQYF. The CDR3 DNA reads as TGTGCCAGCAGCTTCACATCCCAGGGGGACTACGAGCAGTACTTC.